These 28 T cell receptor beta chains were sequenced from one sample in a study of T cells after yellow fever vaccination. One entry per CDR3 protein results from TCRdb running MiXCR on the 5' RACE reads. The data contain some 350,000 distinct CDR3 sequences, approximately 4% of them singletons. The input for sequencing was PBMCs, taken 5 days after the yellow fever booster vaccination. Source of these receptors: a young man who received the YFV17D yellow fever vaccine.

V usage is TRBV4-1 and J usage is TRBJ2-3; TRBD1 matches at 9 bases. The germline V gene has CDR1 MGHRA and CDR2 YSYEKL. Trimming removed 2 bases from V and 2 bases from J; junction bases left unmatched: 8. This CDR3 comprises 17 residues. CDR3: CASSQPRDRAHTDTQYF. DNA for the CDR3: TGCGCCAGCAGCCAACCACGGGACAGGGCACACACAGATACGCAGTATTTT.

This clonotype was recorded at least ten times. J is TRBJ2-5 and V is TRBV4-3; 7 bases are shared with TRBD1. J was trimmed by 6 bases and V by 0 bases; bases with no gene match: 7. CDR3 length: 15 amino acids. Per germline, CDR1 LGHNA and CDR2 YSLEER. In DNA, the CDR3 is TGCGCCAGCAGCCAAGATCCCACAGGGGAGAAGACCCAGTACTTC. Translating gives CASSQDPTGEKTQYF.

This clonotype was seen at least ten times. This chain connects TRBV6-6 to TRBJ2-7, with D unresolved. This CDR3 has 12 amino acids. V was shortened by 4 bases and J by 3 bases, with 7 bases between the two germline ends. Looked up from germline, CDR1 is MNHNY and CDR2 is SVGAGI (reference sequence). CDR3 residues: CASSLLGYEQYV. The DNA of the CDR3 is TGTGCCAGCAGTTTGCTGGGCTACGAGCAGTACGTC.

This clonotype was found many times. The chain combines TRBV7-2 with TRBJ2-5; 11 nucleotides align to TRBD2. The V segment lost 1 base and the J segment 5 bases; nucleotides outside the gene matches: 3. The V gene's germline CDR1 is SGHTA and CDR2 FQGNSA. The CDR3 runs to 15 residues. Here the CDR3 reads CASSLGPSGGETQYF. Written as DNA, the CDR3 is TGTGCCAGCAGCTTAGGTCCTAGCGGGGGGGAGACCCAGTACTTC. Full variable domain (missing parts from reference TRBV7-2 and TRBJ2-5): GAGVSQSPSNKVTEKGKDVELRCDPISGHTALYWYRQSLGQGLEFLIYFQGNSAPDKSGLPSDRFSAERTGGSVSTLTIQRTQQEDSAVYLCASSLGPSGGETQYFGPGTRLLVL.

The V gene is TRBV11-2, the J gene TRBJ1-4, with D possibly matching TRBD1 (5 bases). Trimming stripped 5 bases from V and 3 bases from J, with 16 bases between. Germline V gene data show CDR1 as SGHAT and CDR2 as FQNNGV. The CDR3 contains 16 residues. DNA for the CDR3: TGTGCCAGCAGCCCGGGGCAAGGGGACGCTAATGAAAAACTGTTTTTT. Translation: CASSPGQGDANEKLFF.

This clonotype appeared a few times. V usage is TRBV6-2 or TRBV6-3 and J usage is TRBJ1-1, with D unresolved. CDR1 and CDR2 from the germline V gene are MNHEY and SVGEGT. The CDR3 runs 14 residues. V lost 3 bases, J lost 3 bases, and 11 bases lay in between. CDR3 sequence: CASSYVGLHTEAFF. For the CDR3, the DNA is TGTGCCAGCAGTTATGTGGGGTTACACACTGAAGCTTTCTTT.

This clonotype was found many times. The V gene is TRBV2, the J gene TRBJ2-5, with D possibly being TRBD1 (6 bases). There are 14 residues in the CDR3. Trimming left V 6 bases short and J 5 bases short, with 16 bases between. Germline assignment: CDR1 SNHLY and CDR2 FYNNEI. The CDR3 nucleotides are TGTGCCAGCAGACCCACAGGGTTTTGGGAGACCCAGTACTTC. Protein: CASRPTGFWETQYF.

The gene calls are TRBV7-2 and TRBJ2-5; D could derive from TRBD1 or TRBD2 (5 bases each). The germline gives CDR1 SGHTA, CDR2 FQGNSA. V lost 6 bases and J lost 4, with 18 bases in between. The CDR3 is 15 residues long. CDR3 nucleotides: TGTGCCAGCAGTACTGGACGAGAGAGGGGAGAGACCCAGTACTTC. Residues: CASSTGRERGETQYF.

This clonotype occurred a few times. This chain links TRBV10-3 with TRBJ1-2; D might be TRBD1 (5 bases). V was trimmed by 0 bases and J by 10 bases, leaving 12 bases between them. The CDR3 consists of 13 residues. Per germline, CDR1 ENHRY and CDR2 SYGVKD. CDR3 sequence reads: CAISESTAHDYTF. CDR3 bases: TGTGCCATCAGTGAGTCGACAGCGCATGACTACACCTTC.

V usage is TRBV5-6 and J usage is TRBJ2-2; 14 nucleotides match TRBD2. With 3 bases clipped from V and 5 bases from J, the junction kept 9 bases outside the gene matches. CDR3 length: 18 residues. In germline, CDR1 is SGHDT, CDR2 YYEEEE. Written as DNA, the CDR3 is TGTGCCAGCAGCTCTTACCCGGGACTAGCGGGGGTTACCGGGGAGCTGTTTTTT. Residues: CASSSYPGLAGVTGELFF. The full variable domain, in which reference TRBV5-6 and TRBJ2-2 provide the parts outside the CDR3, is DAGVTQSPTHLIKTRGQQVTLRCSPKSGHDTVSWYQQALGQGPQFIFQYYEEEERQRGNFPDRFSGHQFPNYSSELNVNALLLGDSALYLCASSSYPGLAGVTGELFFGEGSRLTVL.

The chain recombines TRBV12-5 with TRBJ2-7, with TRBD1 identical over 9 bases. J was trimmed by 3 bases and V by 6 bases; bases with no gene match: 6. Germline CDR1 reads LGHNT; CDR2 reads FRNRAP. The CDR3 loop spans 14 amino acids. This CDR3 is CASGIQGASYEQYF. Written as DNA, the CDR3 is TGTGCTAGTGGCATACAGGGGGCAAGCTACGAGCAGTACTTC.

This clonotype occurred many times. The CDR3 DNA reads TGCGCCAGCAGCTTCCTAGACAGGCGGTCTAGCACAGATACGCAGTATTTT. This encodes CASSFLDRRSSTDTQYF. This chain uses TRBV5-1 with TRBJ2-3; a weak D match, TRBD1 (6 bases). There are 17 residues in the CDR3. Germline CDR1 is SGHRS and CDR2 is YFSETQ. V dropped 2 bases and J dropped 0 bases, with 16 bases sitting between them.

CDR3 sequence (DNA): TGTGCCACCAGTGATTTGGCAGGGGCACCCCCCGTCTATAATTCACCCCTCCACTTT. Protein sequence: CATSDLAGAPPVYNSPLHF. The rearrangement uses TRBV24-1 and TRBJ1-6; the D gene is possibly TRBD1 (6 bases). This CDR3 contains 19 residues. Germline assignment: CDR1 KGHDR and CDR2 SFDVKD. With 0 bases removed from V and 3 bases from J, the gap between germline ends came to 17 bases.

This clonotype has just a few counts. The chain carries TRBV15 and TRBJ1-5; TRBD1 might be the D (5 bases). With 1 base removed from V and 4 bases from J, the gap between germline ends came to 8 bases. The CDR3 length is 14 residues. Per germline, CDR1 LNHNV and CDR2 YYDKDF (reference sequence). CDR3 protein: CATSRARENQPQHF. As DNA, the CDR3 is TGTGCCACCAGCAGAGCCAGGGAAAATCAGCCCCAGCATTTT.

The V and J genes are TRBV10-1 and TRBJ2-3; D uncertain. Germline-derived CDR1 and CDR2 are WNHNN and SYGVQD (reference sequence). This CDR3 is built from 12 residues. Trimming removed 2 bases from V and 4 bases from J, with 4 bases in between. CDR3 sequence (DNA): TGCGCCAGCAGTGAGGGATCAGATACGCAGTATTTT. Its translation is CASSEGSDTQYF.

The V gene is TRBV5-4, the J gene TRBJ1-1; 7 bases are shared with TRBD1. Looked up from germline, CDR1 is SGHNT and CDR2 is YYREEE (reference sequence). V was pared by 5 bases and J by 8 bases, with 6 bases of the junction left unmatched. The CDR3 spans 12 residues. DNA for the CDR3: TGTGCCAGCAGGACAGGGATTGGCGAAGCTTTCTTT. It specifies CASRTGIGEAFF. Combining the CDR3 with reference TRBV5-4 and TRBJ1-1 gives the whole variable domain ETGVTQSPTHLIKTRGQQVTLRCSSQSGHNTVSWYQQALGQGPQFIFQYYREEENGRGNFPPRFSGLQFPNYSSELNVNALELDDSALYLCASRTGIGEAFFGQGTRLTVV.

This clonotype was counted between two and nine times. The genes are TRBV18 and TRBJ1-2; D might be TRBD1 (5 bases). Germline V gene data show CDR1 as KGHSH and CDR2 as LQKENI. Trimming cost V 5 bases and J 7 bases, with 23 bases left between them. The CDR3 sequence is 16 residues long. The CDR3 DNA is TGTGCCAGCTCATATACCGGGACGTTTGATTTCGGTGGCTACACCTTC. Its protein product is CASSYTGTFDFGGYTF.

This clonotype has more than one count but fewer than ten. J is TRBJ2-7 and V is TRBV12-3 or TRBV12-4; TRBD1 agrees at 10 bases. There are 13 residues in the CDR3. Trimming took 6 bases from V and 4 from J; bases not matched to a gene: 3. CDR3 nucleotides: TGTGCCAGCAGGGCGGGACAGGGGTACGAGCAGTACTTC. It yields the protein CASRAGQGYEQYF.

The gene calls are TRBV18 and TRBJ1-6, with a tentative D call TRBD1 (6 bases). The CDR3 extends over 21 amino acids. Germline V gene sequence: CDR1 KGHSH, CDR2 LQKENI. The ends were cut back, 1 base at V and 2 bases at J, with 24 bases in the middle. The CDR3: CASSPQGEKVRLSPYNSPLHF. The CDR3 DNA follows: TGTGCCAGCTCACCACAGGGGGAAAAAGTTCGCCTTAGCCCCTATAATTCACCCCTCCACTTT.

This clonotype was picked up a small number of times. The chain combines TRBV5-1 with TRBJ1-1; no clear D gene. V was shortened by 0 bases and J by 10 bases, with 16 bases between the two germline ends. Germline V gene sequence: CDR1 SGHRS, CDR2 YFSETQ. The CDR3 is 14 residues long. The CDR3 here is CASSLGQVGGGAFF. The CDR3 DNA reads TGCGCCAGCAGCTTGGGTCAGGTGGGCGGAGGAGCTTTCTTT.

V usage is TRBV19 and J usage is TRBJ1-5, with D unresolved. V was pared by 1 base and J by 0 bases, with 10 bases between. Germline assignment: CDR1 LNHDA and CDR2 SQIVND (reference sequence). This CDR3 is 16 amino acids long. CDR3 DNA sequence: TGTGCCAGTAGTATAGCTCGGAGGTATAGCAATCAGCCCCAGCATTTT. Protein: CASSIARRYSNQPQHF.

This clonotype has more than one count but fewer than ten. The chain joins TRBV19 to TRBJ2-3, with 9 bases that match TRBD1. Germline V gives CDR1 LNHDA, CDR2 SQIVND (reference sequence). The CDR3 loop spans 15 amino acids. With V trimmed by 5 bases and J by 1 base, 4 bases remained unmatched. The CDR3 is CASSGTGMGTDTQYF. The CDR3 DNA reads TGTGCCAGTAGTGGGACAGGGATGGGCACAGATACGCAGTATTTT.

In its sample, this clonotype was seen a few times. The rearrangement uses TRBV6-2 or TRBV6-3 and TRBJ1-5; possible D gene TRBD1, 5 bases. CDR1 is MNHEY, CDR2 SVGEGT, per germline. The germline V and J ends were trimmed by 4 bases and 1 base, with 20 bases remaining between them. The CDR3 has 18 residues. The chain's CDR3 is CASSSGLLAQTSNQPQHF. The CDR3 bases are TGTGCCAGCAGTTCGGGACTCCTTGCCCAGACCAGCAATCAGCCCCAGCATTTT.

The CDR3 protein is CASSPRTTTDTQYF. DNA for the CDR3: TGTGCCAGCAGCCCCCGGACTACCACAGATACGCAGTATTTT. The V gene is TRBV7-9, the J gene TRBJ2-3, with a weak D call TRBD2 (6 bases). This CDR3 comprises 14 residues. CDR1 is SEHNR and CDR2 is FQNEAQ in the germline V gene (reference sequence). Trimming removed 5 bases from V and 2 bases from J, with 11 bases in between.

This chain connects TRBV18 to TRBJ2-3, with 7 bases that match TRBD1. The V gene end was trimmed by 3 bases and the J gene end by 6 bases; junction bases not matched to a gene: 9. CDR3 length: 15 residues. The germline V gene has CDR1 KGHSH and CDR2 LQKENI. The CDR3 loop is CASSPWDSSSDTQYF. The DNA of the CDR3 is TGTGCCAGCTCACCGTGGGACAGCTCCTCGGATACGCAGTATTTT.

The chain uses TRBV20-1 and TRBJ2-1; 9 bases agree with TRBD2. The V and J ends lost 2 bases and 10 bases, in that order; junction bases with no gene match: 18. This CDR3 region has 17 residues. In germline, CDR1 is DFQATT, CDR2 SNEGSKA (reference sequence). The CDR3 DNA reads TGCAGTGCTAGAAATTGGGCGGGGGGGCCCCGGAAGGACGAGCAGTTCTTC. Its translation is CSARNWAGGPRKDEQFF.

This clonotype was counted ten times or more. V gene TRBV12-3 or TRBV12-4 combines with J gene TRBJ2-5, with 8 bases matching TRBD2. This CDR3 has 14 residues. V gave up 3 bases and J gave up 5 bases; unmatched junction bases: 5. The CDR3 loop reads CASSLGPGGETQYF. As DNA, the CDR3 is TGTGCCAGCAGTTTGGGACCGGGAGGGGAGACCCAGTACTTC.

This chain joins TRBV4-3 and TRBJ2-1; D possibly corresponds to TRBD2 (7 bases). Germline V CDR1 and CDR2: LGHNA, YSLEER. The CDR3 consists of 16 residues. V lost 0 bases and J 6 bases, leaving 15 bases between the germline ends. This chain's CDR3 is CASSQDEGGSSNEQFF. The CDR3 region has the DNA TGCGCCAGCAGCCAAGATGAGGGGGGGTCGAGCAATGAGCAGTTCTTC.